This T cell receptor beta chain was recorded in a study of neoadjuvant anti-PD-1 for oral cavity cancer. For the study at large: Patients without progression received a fourth nivolumab dose around day 43, then surgical resection on days 50-56. Overall study results and limits: Higher pretreatment Treg/Th17 ratios tracked higher pretreatment blood clonality.

PBMC libraries mostly used 450 to 600 ng of input genomic DNA, with six replicates per sample. Using immunoSEQ multiplex PCR, the repertoire was profiled, and TCRdb retains in-frame clones only, with some absent. The profile covers about 72,000 clones, with about four fifths appearing a single time and about 3.7% taken by the ten largest. As concerns this clone: No antigen is known for it.

The patients had HPV-negative, locally advanced oral cavity squamous cell carcinoma. The V gene's germline CDR1 is MDHEN and CDR2 SYDVKM. The V gene end was trimmed by 2 bases and the J gene end by 4 bases; junction bases not matched to a gene: 4. The length of the CDR3 is 15 residues. The source of this sequence is a person aged 35 to 85 with oral cavity squamous cell carcinoma. Material: PBMCs, obtained before nivolumab (anti-PD-1) treatment. The V and J genes are TRBV28 and TRBJ1-2; TRBD1 matches at 10 bases. The CDR3 loop is CASSLGRTGGYGYTF. The CDR3 nucleotides are TGTGCCAGCAGTTTAGGCCGGACAGGGGGCTATGGCTACACCTTC.